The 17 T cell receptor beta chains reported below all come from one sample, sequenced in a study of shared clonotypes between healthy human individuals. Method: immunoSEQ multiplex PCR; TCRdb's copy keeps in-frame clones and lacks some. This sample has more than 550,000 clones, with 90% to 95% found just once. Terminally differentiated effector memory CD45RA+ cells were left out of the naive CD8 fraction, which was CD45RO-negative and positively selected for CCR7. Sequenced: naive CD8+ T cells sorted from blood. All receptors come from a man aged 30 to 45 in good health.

The CDR3 is CASSQAGPTGTF. CDR3 bases: TGTGCCAGCAGCCAGGCCGGGCCAACCGGCACCTTC. This chain connects TRBV14 to TRBJ1-2, with D unresolved. Germline loops: CDR1 SGHDN, CDR2 FVKESK. This CDR3 comprises 12 residues. V lost 3 bases and J 13 bases, leaving 15 bases between the germline ends.

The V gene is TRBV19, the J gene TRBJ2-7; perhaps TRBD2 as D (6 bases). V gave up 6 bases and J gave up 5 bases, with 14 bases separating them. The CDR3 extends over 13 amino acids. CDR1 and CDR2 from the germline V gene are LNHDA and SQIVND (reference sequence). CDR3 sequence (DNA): TGTGCCAGTAGAGGGACTTCCAAAAACGAGCAGTACTTC. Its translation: CASRGTSKNEQYF. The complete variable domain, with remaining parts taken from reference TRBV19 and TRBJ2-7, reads DGGITQSPKYLFRKEGQNVTLSCEQNLNHDAMYWYRQDPGQGLRLIYYSQIVNDFQKGDIAEGYSVSREKKESFPLTVTSAQKNPTAFYLCASRGTSKNEQYFGPGTRLTVT.

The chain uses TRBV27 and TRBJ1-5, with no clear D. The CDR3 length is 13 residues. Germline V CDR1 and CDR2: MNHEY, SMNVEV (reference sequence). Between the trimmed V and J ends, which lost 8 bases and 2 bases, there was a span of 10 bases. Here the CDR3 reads CASREFGNQPQHF. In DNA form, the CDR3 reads TGTGCCAGCCGAGAGTTCGGCAATCAGCCCCAGCATTTT.

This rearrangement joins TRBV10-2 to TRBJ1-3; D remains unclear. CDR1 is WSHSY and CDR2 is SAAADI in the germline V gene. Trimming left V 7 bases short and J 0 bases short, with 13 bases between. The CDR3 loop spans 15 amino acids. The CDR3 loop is CASKAHSSSGNTIYF. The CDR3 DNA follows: TGCGCCAGCAAGGCCCATAGCAGCTCTGGAAACACCATATATTTT.

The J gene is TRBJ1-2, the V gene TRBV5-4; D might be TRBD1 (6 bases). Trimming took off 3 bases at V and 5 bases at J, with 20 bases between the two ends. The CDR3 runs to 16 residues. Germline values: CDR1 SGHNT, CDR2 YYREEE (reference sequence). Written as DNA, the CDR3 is TGTGCCAGCAGCTCCTGGGTGGACAGAAATCTTTATGGCTACACCTTC. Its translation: CASSSWVDRNLYGYTF.

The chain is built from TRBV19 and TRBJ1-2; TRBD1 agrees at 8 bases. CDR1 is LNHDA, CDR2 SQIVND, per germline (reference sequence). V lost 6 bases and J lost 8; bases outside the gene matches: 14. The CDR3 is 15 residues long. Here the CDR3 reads CASSRTGLEGWGYTF. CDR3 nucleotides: TGTGCCAGTAGCCGGACAGGGCTTGAGGGTTGGGGCTACACCTTC. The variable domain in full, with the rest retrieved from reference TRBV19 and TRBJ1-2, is DGGITQSPKYLFRKEGQNVTLSCEQNLNHDAMYWYRQDPGQGLRLIYYSQIVNDFQKGDIAEGYSVSREKKESFPLTVTSAQKNPTAFYLCASSRTGLEGWGYTFGSGTRLTVV.

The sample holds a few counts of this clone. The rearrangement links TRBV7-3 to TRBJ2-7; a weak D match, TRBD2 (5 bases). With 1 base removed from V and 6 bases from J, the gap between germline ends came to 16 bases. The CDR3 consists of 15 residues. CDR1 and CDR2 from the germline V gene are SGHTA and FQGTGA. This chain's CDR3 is CASSLNPPGVSEQYF. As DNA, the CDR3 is TGTGCCAGCAGCTTAAACCCTCCCGGGGTAAGCGAGCAGTACTTC.

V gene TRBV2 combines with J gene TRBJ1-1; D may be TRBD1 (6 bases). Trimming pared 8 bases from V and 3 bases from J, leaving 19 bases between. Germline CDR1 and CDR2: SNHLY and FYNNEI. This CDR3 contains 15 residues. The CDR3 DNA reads TGTGCCAGCTTGGAGTGGGACACAGGTGACACTGAAGCTTTCTTT. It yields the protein CASLEWDTGDTEAFF.

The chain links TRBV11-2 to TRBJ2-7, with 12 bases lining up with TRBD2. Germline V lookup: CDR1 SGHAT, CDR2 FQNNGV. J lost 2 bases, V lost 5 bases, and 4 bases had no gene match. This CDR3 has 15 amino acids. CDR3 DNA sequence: TGTGCCAGCAGCCCCCTAGCGGGAGGGACCTACGAGCAGTACTTC. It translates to CASSPLAGGTYEQYF.

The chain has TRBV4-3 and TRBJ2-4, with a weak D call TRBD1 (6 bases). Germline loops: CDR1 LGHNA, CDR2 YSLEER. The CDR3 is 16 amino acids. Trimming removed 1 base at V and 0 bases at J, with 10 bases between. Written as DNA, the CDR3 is TGCGCCAGCAGCCAAGGTTCCAGGGGAGCCAAAAACATTCAGTACTTC. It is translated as CASSQGSRGAKNIQYF.

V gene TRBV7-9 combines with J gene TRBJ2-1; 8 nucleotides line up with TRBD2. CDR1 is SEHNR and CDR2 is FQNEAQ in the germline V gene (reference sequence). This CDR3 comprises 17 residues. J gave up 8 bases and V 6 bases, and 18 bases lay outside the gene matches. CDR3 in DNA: TGTGCCAGCAGTAAGACGGAGACTAGCGACTTAATGGATGAGCAGTTCTTC. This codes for CASSKTETSDLMDEQFF.

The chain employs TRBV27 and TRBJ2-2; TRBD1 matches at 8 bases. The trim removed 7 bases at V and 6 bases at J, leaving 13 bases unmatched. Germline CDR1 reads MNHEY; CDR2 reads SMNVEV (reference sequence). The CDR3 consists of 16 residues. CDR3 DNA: TGTGCCAGCACGACACACTCGGGACAGGAGGCCGGGGAGCTGTTTTTT. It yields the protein CASTTHSGQEAGELFF.

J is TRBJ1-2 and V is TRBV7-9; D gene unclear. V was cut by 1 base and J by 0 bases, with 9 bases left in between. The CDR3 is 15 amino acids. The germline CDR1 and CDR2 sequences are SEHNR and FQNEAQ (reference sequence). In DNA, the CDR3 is TGTGCCAGCAGCTTAGAGGCCAGCACTAACTATGGCTACACCTTC. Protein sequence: CASSLEASTNYGYTF.

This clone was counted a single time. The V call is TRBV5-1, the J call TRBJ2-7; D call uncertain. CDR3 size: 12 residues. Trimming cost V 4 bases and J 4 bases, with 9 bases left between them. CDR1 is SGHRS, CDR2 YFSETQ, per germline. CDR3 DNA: TGCGCCAGCAGCACCGACGTGTACGAGCAGTACTTC. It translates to CASSTDVYEQYF.

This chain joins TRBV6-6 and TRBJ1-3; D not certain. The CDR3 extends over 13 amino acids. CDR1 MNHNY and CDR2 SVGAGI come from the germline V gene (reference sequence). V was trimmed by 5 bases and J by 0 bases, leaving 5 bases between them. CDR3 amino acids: CASSASSGNTIYF. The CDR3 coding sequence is TGTGCCAGCAGTGCGAGCTCTGGAAACACCATATATTTT.

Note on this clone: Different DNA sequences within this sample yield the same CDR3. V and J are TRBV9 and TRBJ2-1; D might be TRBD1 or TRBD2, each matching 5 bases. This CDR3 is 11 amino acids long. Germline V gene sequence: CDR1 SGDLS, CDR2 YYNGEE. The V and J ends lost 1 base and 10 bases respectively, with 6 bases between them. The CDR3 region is CASSVRDEQFF. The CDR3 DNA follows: TGTGCCAGCAGCGTAAGGGACGAGCAGTTCTTC.

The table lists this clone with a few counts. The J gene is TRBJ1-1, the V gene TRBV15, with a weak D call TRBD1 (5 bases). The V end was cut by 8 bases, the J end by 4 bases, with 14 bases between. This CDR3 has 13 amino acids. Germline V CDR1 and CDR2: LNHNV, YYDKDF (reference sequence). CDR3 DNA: TGTGCCACCGGGTTGTCTCAGGGCACTGAAGCTTTCTTT. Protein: CATGLSQGTEAFF.